This T cell receptor beta chain was recovered during a study of cytomegalovirus exposure and HLA in healthy donors. As for this clone: Its matching antigen is unknown.

60 Vbeta and 13 Jbeta primers were used in PCR. Original data processing: Later, 65 million to 90 million unique TCR beta chains were counted in an analysis, and roughly 11 million of them were shared. TCRdb's table, derived via immunoSEQ multiplex PCR, lists solely in-frame clones and lacks some. V and J calls and clone size follow that table, whereas D and trimming were derived from the DNA. This table holds 200,000 or so clones, just under 70% found once. General observations from the study: Researchers catalogued about 160 TCR beta chains as cytomegalovirus-associated. Specificity of a few CMV-associated chains for CMV antigens was verified in vitro.

Material for sequencing was PBMCs. This sequence was found in a man in his forties in good health and CMV-seropositive.

CDR3: CASSRQGSYGYTF. DNA for the CDR3: TGTGCCAGCAGTCGACAGGGGTCCTATGGCTACACCTTC. The V call is TRBV2, the J call TRBJ1-2, with 8 nucleotides matching TRBD1. V gave up 5 bases and J gave up 4 bases; unmatched junction bases: 3. Germline-derived CDR1 and CDR2 are SNHLY and FYNNEI. This CDR3 is 13 amino acids long.